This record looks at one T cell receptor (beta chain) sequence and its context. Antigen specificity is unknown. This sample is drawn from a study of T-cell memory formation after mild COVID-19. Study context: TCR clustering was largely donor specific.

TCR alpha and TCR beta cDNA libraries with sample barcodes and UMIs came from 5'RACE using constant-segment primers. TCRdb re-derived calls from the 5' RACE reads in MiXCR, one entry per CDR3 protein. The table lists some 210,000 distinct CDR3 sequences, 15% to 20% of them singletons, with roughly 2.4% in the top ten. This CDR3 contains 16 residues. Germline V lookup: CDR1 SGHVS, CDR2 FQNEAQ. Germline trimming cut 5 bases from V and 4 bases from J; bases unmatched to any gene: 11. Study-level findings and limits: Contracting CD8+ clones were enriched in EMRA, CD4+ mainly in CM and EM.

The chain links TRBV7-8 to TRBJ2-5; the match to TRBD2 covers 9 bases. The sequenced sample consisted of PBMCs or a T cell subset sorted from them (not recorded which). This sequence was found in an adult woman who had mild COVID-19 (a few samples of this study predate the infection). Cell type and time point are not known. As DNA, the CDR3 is TGTGCCAGCAGCCAGCGGGGGGTAGCGGGATTAGAGACCCAGTACTTC. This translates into CASSQRGVAGLETQYF. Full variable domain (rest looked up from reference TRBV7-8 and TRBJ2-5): GAGVSQSPRYKVAKRGQDVALRCDPISGHVSLFWYQQALGQGPEFLTYFQNEAQLDKSGLPSDRFFAERPEGSVSTLKIQRTQQEDSAVYLCASSQRGVAGLETQYFGPGTRLLVL.